This T cell receptor beta chain emerged from a study of regulatory T cells in long-lasting Graves disease (dated by TCRdb to about 2021). Turning to the overall study: In the newly diagnosed Graves' disease group, patients had been taking antithyroid drugs for less than 3 months. Persistent Graves' disease patients were compared with newly diagnosed Graves' disease patients by peripheral blood TCR sequencing and RNA sequencing. The study was registered as a clinical trial and conducted in China. A total of around 35 samples were covered by TCR sequencing, comprising roughly 13 persistent and about 20 newly diagnosed Graves' disease patients. The paper as a whole reports these results and caveats: Peripheral blood alone was examined, since thyroid tissue, which constituted the primary lesion, could not be accessed. Lower TCR Shannon entropy and fewer highly expanded clones were observed in persistent Graves' disease patients than in newly diagnosed patients, which suggested clonal expansion. The small sample size was acknowledged by the authors as a limitation that may reduce accuracy. More public clonotypes were shared among persistent patients (approximately 3,000) than among newly diagnosed patients (roughly 1,000). Sequencing and analysis were limited to the TCR beta chain. Preferential use of TRBV28, TRBJ1-2 and TRBJ2-5 was observed in persistent disease, whereas TRBV20-1 and TRBJ2-1 were favored in newly diagnosed disease.

This clonotype was counted ten times or more. Its binding antigen is unknown. Within one base of it there is no much larger clone, and no base qualities were kept. CDR1 and CDR2 are drawn from the germline V gene: KGHSH, LQKENI. The V end gives up 6 bases and the J end 10 bases, leaving 14 bases in the junction not matched to a gene. From the cysteine through the phenylalanine, the CDR3 covers 15 amino acids. Of all the DNA, just the CDR3 is kept, 45 bases in frame from base 1. The label giving this sample's time point can be read as: newly diagnosed GD, antithyroid drugs for less than 3 months. For both TCR sequencing and RNA sequencing, RNA was extracted from PBMCs in TRIzol. Graves' disease was diagnosed according to American Thyroid Association guidelines. The patients came from an endocrinology department in Xi'an, China. Each patient gave approximately 9.7 milliliters of peripheral blood, collected in an EDTA anticoagulant tube. Ficoll Paque Plus density gradient separation was used to isolate PBMCs, and no further T cell sorting was done. An Agilent 2100 Bioanalyzer and agarose gel were used to check RNA quality, and a NanoDrop 2000 was used to measure RNA concentration.

Preparation of the library involved multiplex PCR. Sequencing took place on an Illumina HiSeq 4000. CDR3 regions were amplified by Arm-PCR with iRepertoire HTBI primers to construct TCR beta libraries. Before sequencing, the PCR products underwent gel purification. The authors' analysis ran thus. Gene usage analysis of CDR3 amino acid clonotypes used the 62 TRBV and fewer than 15 TRBJ segments found across samples. Filtered high-quality paired reads were merged into contigs using COPE and FqMerger. BLAST was used to align contigs to the IMGT TRBV, TRBD and TRBJ reference genes, and CDR3 was defined following IMGT. Any clonotype with a frequency above 0.1% was classified as a highly expanded clone. Shannon entropy served as the measure of repertoire diversity, while the Gini coefficient captured V-J evenness. A clonotype was considered public if more than one individual shared it. TCRdb redid the processing of the public reads, applying fastp at Q25 and MiXCR, and retained in-frame beta chains. Each record represents a unique CDR3 protein, reported with the most common genes and DNA among its rows. The V and J calls and clone size are TCRdb's, not the authors'. The sample table lists a few hundred thousand distinct CDR3 sequences, 18% of them with a count of one. The ten largest clones take up approximately 14% of the sample.

This sample was shared with a second study, whose subject was T cells in Graves' hyperthyroidism and ophthalmopathy. From the second report: Stable Graves' hyperthyroidism was defined as the absence of progression to ophthalmopathy over 18 months of follow-up. The hyperthyroidism patients were between 18 and 65 years old and newly diagnosed, with a disease duration of less than 2 months. Exclusion was applied to patients with uncontrolled infections, other autoimmune diseases, pregnancy or lactation. Diagnoses relied on clinical symptoms, serum thyroxine and TRAb, thyroid ultrasound and orbital computed tomography. The first round of RT-PCR for the TCR CDR3 was performed with the HTBI primer set and the Qiagen OneStep RT-PCR kit. Most expanded thyroid clonotypes (frequency above 0.001) were also detected in blood, a finding suggesting that blood repertoires may reflect thyroid immune responses. A 13 V-J signature model separated ophthalmopathy from stable hyperthyroidism, with over 85% sensitivity and roughly 81% specificity in cross-validation and 80%/75% in testing. During validation, the model predicted progression to ophthalmopathy a median of around 7 months ahead of onset, with around 71% sensitivity and less than 85% specificity. A discovery cohort of roughly 100 patients, 43 with Graves' ophthalmopathy and about 58 with stable Graves' hyperthyroidism, was used to find distinguishing TCR V-J signatures. Whether ophthalmopathy could be predicted prospectively was tested in an independent validation cohort made up of 18 to 20 hyperthyroidism patients plus 17 patients who later progressed to ophthalmopathy. The roughly 100 discovery patients were randomly split 7:3 into training and test sets. In addition, the study compared T-cell repertoires in thyroid tissue and in blood from 6 or 7 Graves' hyperthyroidism patients. Following sampling, methimazole starting at 30 mg daily was given to hyperthyroidism patients, and high-dose intravenous methylprednisolone was given to ophthalmopathy patients. The libraries were constructed in a second round of multiplex PCR and then size-selected and purified. The libraries were sequenced on an Illumina HiSeq2000 using paired-end 100 bp reads. SOAPnuke was used to process the raw data, with reads discarded if the reads contained adapters or uncalled bases, had a mean Phred below 15, or lacked an exact constant-primer or identifier match. COPE v1.2.5 was used to merge the high-quality paired reads, and each unique nucleotide sequence was defined as a clonotype. MiTCR v1.1 was used to align the clonotypes against IMGT TRBV, TRBD and TRBJ reference segments. Only V-J combinations with frequency above 0.0001, covering roughly 99% of repertoires, were analysed. The TCS score was defined as the ratio of F50 (clonal expansion) to E x V (chaos), calculated using BLOSUM62-based TCRdist between CDR3 peptides within each V-J. Welch's t-statistics and random forest reduced around 550 V-J features to roughly 13, which were used in a naive Bayes classifier (R e1071). Sample size was not statistically predetermined, and investigators were not blinded to group allocation. The paper reports TCR Vbeta CDR3 sequencing of fewer than 150 peripheral blood samples: approximately 43 ophthalmopathy, some 80 hyperthyroidism and 17 progressor patients.

The receptor chain draws on TRBV18 and TRBJ2-1; 8 bases in between match TRBD1. This TCR was recovered from a woman aged 30 to 39 with Graves disease. Donor details come from another sample of the same person, matched by shared clones. The material was peripheral blood mononuclear cells (PBMCs), obtained at new diagnosis, from a patient treated with antithyroid drugs. The bases are TGTGCCAGCTCCAAGGGGGCGACAGGGGTAGGCGAGCAGTTCTTC. It specifies CASSKGATGVGEQFF.